Shown below are 9 T cell receptor beta chains from a single sample sequenced in a study of blood T cell repertoires in COVID-19. Data came from immunoSEQ multiplex PCR; TCRdb stores just in-frame clones and leaves some out. Found here are 90,000 to 95,000 clones, 70% to 90% of them singletons; the top ten hold around 4.7%. The source material was peripheral blood. Receptors were obtained from a woman aged 80 or older with active COVID-19.

The chain combines TRBV25-1 with TRBJ1-5, with D possibly TRBD1 on 6 matching bases. CDR3 size: 16 residues. Germline-derived CDR1 and CDR2 are MGHDK and SYGVNS. The germline V and J ends were trimmed by 2 bases and 4 bases, with 15 bases remaining between them. The CDR3 DNA sequence: TGTGCCAGCAGTGAAAACGGACAGTTGGGAAATCAGCCCCAGCATTTT. Protein product: CASSENGQLGNQPQHF.

The chain couples TRBV28 to TRBJ1-4, with D perhaps matching TRBD1 (6 bases). Trimming removed 6 bases at V and 7 bases at J, with 15 bases between. CDR3 length equals 14 residues. Germline CDR1 MDHEN, CDR2 SYDVKM. The CDR3 DNA reads as TGTGCCAGCAGCAGAACAGGGTACGGTGAAAAACTGTTTTTT. Encoded protein: CASSRTGYGEKLFF. Full variable domain (remainder filled in from reference TRBV28 and TRBJ1-4): DVKVTQSSRYLVKRTGEKVFLECVQDMDHENMFWYRQDPGLGLRLIYFSYDVKMKEKGDIPEGYSVSREKKERFSLILESASTNQTSMYLCASSRTGYGEKLFFGSGTQLSVL.

The rearrangement links TRBV2 to TRBJ2-1, with a weak D call TRBD2 (5 bases). V lost 3 bases to trimming and J lost 6 bases, with 12 bases between them. The CDR3 length is 14 residues. Germline V gene lookup returns CDR1 SNHLY and CDR2 FYNNEI. CDR3 DNA sequence: TGTGCCAGCAGTGAGCGGGCCGAGGCCAATGAGCAGTTCTTC. Translated, it gives CASSERAEANEQFF.

The gene calls are TRBV9 and TRBJ2-3, with D possibly TRBD2 on 5 matching bases. Germline V gene sequence: CDR1 SGDLS, CDR2 YYNGEE. The CDR3 consists of 14 residues. V was cut by 3 bases and J by 0 bases, with 8 bases left in between. CDR3 sequence: CASSGRGSTDTQYF. The CDR3 region has the DNA TGTGCCAGCAGCGGAAGAGGGAGCACAGATACGCAGTATTTT.

The chain carries TRBV5-6 and TRBJ1-2; D remains unclear. CDR1 SGHDT and CDR2 YYEEEE come from the germline V gene. The CDR3 length is 12 residues. The germline V and J ends were trimmed by 1 base and 4 bases, with 5 bases remaining between them. CDR3 sequence reads: CASSLTVYGYTF. The CDR3 nucleotides are TGTGCCAGCAGCTTGACAGTCTATGGCTACACCTTC.

The chain uses TRBV28 and TRBJ2-3, with D perhaps matching TRBD1 (9 bases). Trimming removed 7 bases at V and 5 bases at J, with 19 bases between. CDR1 is MDHEN, CDR2 SYDVKM, per germline. CDR3 size: 15 residues. The CDR3 sequence: CASIPGGTGIDTQYF. In DNA, the CDR3 is TGTGCCAGCATCCCGGGGGGGACAGGGATAGATACGCAGTATTTT.

The V and J genes are TRBV28 and TRBJ2-7; D possibly corresponds to TRBD1 (6 bases). Germline CDR1 is MDHEN and CDR2 is SYDVKM. CDR3 length: 14 residues. V gave up 2 bases and J gave up 8 bases, with 16 bases separating them. The CDR3 DNA sequence: TGTGCCAGCAGTTTACTCCCCCAGGGGTACCAGCAGTACTTC. Its translation: CASSLLPQGYQQYF.

The chain has TRBV5-4 and TRBJ2-5; 9 bases are a match to TRBD2. The CDR3 contains 16 residues. CDR1 and CDR2 (germline): SGHNT, YYREEE (reference sequence). J gave up 1 base and V 3 bases, and 7 bases lay outside the gene matches. CDR3 bases: TGTGCCAGCAGCTCCATAGCGGGAGTTGGCCAAGAGACCCAGTACTTC. Its protein is CASSSIAGVGQETQYF. Drawing the rest from reference TRBV5-4 and TRBJ2-5, the complete variable domain is ETGVTQSPTHLIKTRGQQVTLRCSSQSGHNTVSWYQQALGQGPQFIFQYYREEENGRGNFPPRFSGLQFPNYSSELNVNALELDDSALYLCASSSIAGVGQETQYFGPGTRLLVL.

V gene TRBV30 combines with J gene TRBJ1-3; 8 nucleotides agree with TRBD1. CDR3 length equals 15 residues. Germline CDR1 reads GTSNPN; CDR2 reads SVGIG (reference sequence). J lost 2 bases, V lost 1 base, and 4 bases had no gene match. The CDR3 sequence is CAWSAGRGPGNTIYF. The DNA of the CDR3 is TGTGCCTGGAGTGCTGGCAGGGGGCCTGGAAACACCATATATTTT.